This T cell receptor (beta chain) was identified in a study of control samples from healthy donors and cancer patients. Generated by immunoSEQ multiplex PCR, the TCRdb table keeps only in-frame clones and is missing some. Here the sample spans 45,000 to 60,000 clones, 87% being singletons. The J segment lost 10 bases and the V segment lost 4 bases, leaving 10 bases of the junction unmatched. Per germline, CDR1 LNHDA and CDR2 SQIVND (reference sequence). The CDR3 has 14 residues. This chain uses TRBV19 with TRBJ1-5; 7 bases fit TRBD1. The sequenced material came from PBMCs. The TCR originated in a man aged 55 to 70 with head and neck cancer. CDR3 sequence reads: CASSTGQNFSPQHF. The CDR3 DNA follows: TGTGCCAGTAGTACGGGACAGAATTTCAGCCCCCAGCATTTT.